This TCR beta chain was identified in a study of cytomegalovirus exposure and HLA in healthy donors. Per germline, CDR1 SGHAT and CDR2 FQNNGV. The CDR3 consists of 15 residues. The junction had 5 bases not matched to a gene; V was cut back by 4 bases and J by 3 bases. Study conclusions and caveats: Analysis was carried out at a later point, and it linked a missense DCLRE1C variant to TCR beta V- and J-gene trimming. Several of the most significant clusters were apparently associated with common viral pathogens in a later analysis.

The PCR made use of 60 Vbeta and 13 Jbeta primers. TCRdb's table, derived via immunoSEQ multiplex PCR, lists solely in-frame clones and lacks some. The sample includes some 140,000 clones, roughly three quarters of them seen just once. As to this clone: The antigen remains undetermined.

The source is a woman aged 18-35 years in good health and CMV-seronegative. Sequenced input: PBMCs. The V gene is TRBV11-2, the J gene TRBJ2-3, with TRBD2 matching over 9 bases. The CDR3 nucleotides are TGTGCCAGCAGCTATAGCGGGAGTATTACAGATACGCAGTATTTT. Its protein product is CASSYSGSITDTQYF.